This TCR beta chain was identified in a study of CD8+ T cells in alopecia areata. Researchers gathered lesional scalp punch biopsies and peripheral blood from patients with alopecia areata. Investigators isolated RNA and reverse transcribed it into cDNA to act as the sequencing template. Sequenced by immunoSEQ multiplex PCR; TCRdb stores in-frame clones only, minus some. Among 140,000 to 150,000 clones listed, roughly half were seen once. Germline-derived CDR1 and CDR2 are GTSNPN and SVGIG (reference sequence). V lost 3 bases to trimming and J lost 3 bases, with 15 bases between them. The CDR3 runs to 15 residues.

The sequence was collected from a human donor with alopecia areata. Sequenced material: CD4+ T cells sorted from blood, taken at week 0. This rearrangement joins TRBV30 to TRBJ1-5; D is unclear. CDR3 bases: TGTGCCTGGAGGAGTGTTGGCGGGTACAATCAGCCCCAGCATTTT. This encodes CAWRSVGGYNQPQHF.